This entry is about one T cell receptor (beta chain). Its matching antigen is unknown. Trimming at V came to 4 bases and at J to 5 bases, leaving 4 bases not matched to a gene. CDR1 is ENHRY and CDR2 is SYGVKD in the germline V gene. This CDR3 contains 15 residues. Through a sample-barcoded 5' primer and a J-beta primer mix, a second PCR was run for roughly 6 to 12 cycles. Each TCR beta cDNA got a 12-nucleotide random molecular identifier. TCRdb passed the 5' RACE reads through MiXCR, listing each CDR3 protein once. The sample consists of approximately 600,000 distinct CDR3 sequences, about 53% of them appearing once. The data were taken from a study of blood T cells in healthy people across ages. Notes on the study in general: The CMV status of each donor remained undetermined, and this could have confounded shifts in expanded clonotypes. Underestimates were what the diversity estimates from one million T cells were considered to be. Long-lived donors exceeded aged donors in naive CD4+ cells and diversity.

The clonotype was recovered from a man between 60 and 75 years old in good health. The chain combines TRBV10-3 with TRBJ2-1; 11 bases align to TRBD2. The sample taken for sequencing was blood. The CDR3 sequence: CAISASSGGNNEQFF. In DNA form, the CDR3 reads TGTGCCATCAGTGCGTCTAGCGGGGGGAACAATGAGCAGTTCTTC.